These T cell receptor beta chains were read from a single sample in a study of blood T cell repertoires in COVID-19. Some clones are missing from TCRdb's copy, which holds only in-frame ones; the method was immunoSEQ multiplex PCR. Of approximately 400,000 clones in the sample, around 90% were seen once. The specimen sequenced was peripheral blood. These receptors all come from a middle-aged man with acute or convalescent COVID-19. Each CDR3 is given with its conserved first and last residue. A D gene is named only where the DNA matches it firmly. Clone size is shown for a subset of rows, as once, few, many or a class of expanded clone.

clone size: .; V gene: TRBV24-1; J gene: TRBJ2-7; D gene: TRBD1; CDR3 protein: CATSELTGAGYEQYF; CDR3 DNA: TGTGCCACCAGTGAATTGACAGGGGCGGGGTACGAGCAGTACTTC
clone size: once; V gene: TRBV20-1; J gene: TRBJ2-1; D gene: .; CDR3 protein: CSARDEGLVF; CDR3 DNA: TGCAGTGCTAGAGATGAGGGACTGGTCTTC
clone size: .; V gene: TRBV11-2; J gene: TRBJ2-1; D gene: TRBD2; CDR3 protein: CASSLAAGRHNEQFF; CDR3 DNA: TGTGCCAGCAGCTTAGCGGCCGGGAGGCACAATGAGCAGTTCTTC
clone size: .; V gene: TRBV6-5; J gene: TRBJ2-3; D gene: .; CDR3 protein: CASSYQGKLGDTQYF; CDR3 DNA: TGTGCCAGCAGTTACCAGGGGAAGTTGGGAGATACGCAGTATTTT
clone size: .; V gene: TRBV5-1; J gene: TRBJ2-5; D gene: .; CDR3 protein: CASSLVADGETQYF; CDR3 DNA: TGCGCCAGCAGCTTGGTAGCCGACGGGGAGACCCAGTACTTC
clone size: many; V gene: TRBV6-1; J gene: TRBJ2-7; D gene: TRBD1; CDR3 protein: CASSESGGSYEQYF; CDR3 DNA: TGTGCCAGCAGTGAATCAGGGGGTTCCTACGAGCAGTACTTC
clone size: .; V gene: TRBV9; J gene: TRBJ1-1; D gene: .; CDR3 protein: CASWLGLGPLNTEAFF; CDR3 DNA: TGTGCCAGTTGGCTGGGACTTGGGCCATTGAACACTGAAGCTTTCTTT
clone size: .; V gene: TRBV24-1; J gene: TRBJ1-1; D gene: TRBD1; CDR3 protein: CATSERRDRGGAFF; CDR3 DNA: TGTGCCACCAGTGAGCGCCGGGACAGGGGGGGAGCTTTCTTT
clone size: .; V gene: TRBV6-6; J gene: TRBJ1-2; D gene: TRBD1; CDR3 protein: CASSRGTGNYGYTF; CDR3 DNA: TGTGCCAGCAGCCGAGGGACAGGGAACTATGGCTACACCTTC
clone size: .; V gene: TRBV12-5; J gene: TRBJ2-2; D gene: .; CDR3 protein: CASGWDITGELFF; CDR3 DNA: TGTGCTAGTGGTTGGGACATCACCGGGGAGCTGTTTTTT
clone size: .; V gene: TRBV5-4; J gene: TRBJ1-4; D gene: .; CDR3 protein: CASSSWGGEKLFF; CDR3 DNA: TGTGCCAGCAGCTCTTGGGGGGGTGAAAAACTGTTTTTT
clone size: .; V gene: TRBV4-2; J gene: TRBJ2-7; D gene: .; CDR3 protein: CASSHLDRSYEQYF; CDR3 DNA: TGTGCCAGCAGCCACCTGGACAGATCCTACGAGCAGTACTTC
clone size: .; V gene: TRBV28; J gene: TRBJ2-2; D gene: TRBD2; CDR3 protein: CASSLLGLAGGINTGELFF; CDR3 DNA: TGTGCCAGCAGTTTATTGGGACTAGCGGGGGGGATTAACACCGGGGAGCTGTTTTTT
clone size: .; V gene: TRBV19; J gene: TRBJ1-5; D gene: .; CDR3 protein: CASSIQGWGNQPQHF; CDR3 DNA: TGTGCCAGTAGTATTCAGGGATGGGGCAATCAGCCCCAGCATTTT
clone size: .; V gene: TRBV7-6; J gene: TRBJ1-3; D gene: TRBD1; CDR3 protein: CASSPRTGAGNTIYF; CDR3 DNA: TGTGCCAGCAGCCCAAGGACAGGGGCTGGAAACACCATATATTTT
clone size: .; V gene: TRBV24-1; J gene: TRBJ2-3; D gene: TRBD1; CDR3 protein: CATSDPSWTGETDTQYF; CDR3 DNA: TGTGCCACCAGTGATCCCTCGTGGACAGGGGAAACAGATACGCAGTATTTT
clone size: .; V gene: TRBV3-1/TRBV3-2; J gene: TRBJ2-1; D gene: TRBD1; CDR3 protein: CASSQVAGQGARILSNEQFF; CDR3 DNA: TGTGCCAGCAGCCAAGTGGCGGGACAGGGGGCGCGAATATTGAGCAATGAGCAGTTCTTC
clone size: .; V gene: TRBV28; J gene: TRBJ2-7; D gene: .; CDR3 protein: CASRSSSYEQYF; CDR3 DNA: TGTGCCAGCCGATCCAGCTCCTACGAGCAGTACTTC
clone size: .; V gene: TRBV13; J gene: TRBJ2-7; D gene: .; CDR3 protein: CASSLVRDWGEQYF; CDR3 DNA: TGTGCCAGCAGCTTAGTGCGGGATTGGGGCGAGCAGTACTTC
clone size: .; V gene: TRBV27; J gene: TRBJ2-7; D gene: TRBD1; CDR3 protein: CASSSWTGSPEQYF; CDR3 DNA: TGTGCCAGCAGTTCCTGGACAGGGTCGCCCGAGCAGTACTTC
clone size: .; V gene: TRBV7-3; J gene: TRBJ2-3; D gene: TRBD2; CDR3 protein: CASSLTGLASGNTDTQYF; CDR3 DNA: TGTGCCAGCAGCTTAACAGGGCTGGCTAGCGGGAACACAGATACGCAGTATTTT
clone size: few; V gene: TRBV5-1; J gene: TRBJ1-1; D gene: .; CDR3 protein: CASSPGTLNTEAFF; CDR3 DNA: TGCGCCAGCAGCCCGGGGACATTGAACACTGAAGCTTTCTTT